This entry lists 9 T cell receptor beta chains sequenced from one sample in a study of blood T cell repertoires in COVID-19 (dated by TCRdb to 2019 to 2021). Preparation of the library involved the immunoSEQ multiplex PCR assay. This is the immuneACCESS table as TCRdb keeps it, with only in-frame sequences that have V and J called. A part of the clones is gone; compared with another copy, unresolved V genes explain less than half, and the rest is unexplained. The sample contains 250,000 or so clones, nearly 95% of them found a single time. Clones ranked in the top ten supply more than 0.8% of the sample. The material sequenced was peripheral blood. Receptor source: a young man with COVID-19, enrolled during active disease.

The gene calls are TRBV13 and TRBJ2-7; 7 bases are shared with TRBD1. This CDR3 has 13 residues. Germline V gene data show CDR1 as PRHDT and CDR2 as FYEKMQ (reference sequence). J gave up 5 bases and V 5 bases, and 6 bases lay outside the gene matches. The DNA of the CDR3 is TGTGCCAGCAGCAGAGGGGGCGCGGACGAGCAGTACTTC. Translating it yields CASSRGGADEQYF.

This chain links TRBV27 with TRBJ1-4; a weak D match, TRBD1 (5 bases). Trimming removed 5 bases from V and 11 bases from J, with 18 bases in between. This CDR3 spans 14 amino acids. CDR1 is MNHEY and CDR2 is SMNVEV in the germline V gene (reference sequence). For the CDR3, the DNA is TGTGCCAGCAGTCCCCCCGGGGGGGTGGGGAAACTGTTTTTT. Residues: CASSPPGGVGKLFF.

The J gene is TRBJ2-7, the V gene TRBV28; no clear D. Germline V CDR1 and CDR2: MDHEN, SYDVKM. With 3 bases removed from V and 3 bases from J, the gap between germline ends came to 6 bases. The CDR3 is 12 amino acids. The CDR3 DNA reads TGTGCCAGCAGTTTCGGTGTCTACGAGCAGTACTTC. Translating gives CASSFGVYEQYF. Based on the CDR3 plus reference TRBV28 and TRBJ2-7, the full variable domain is DVKVTQSSRYLVKRTGEKVFLECVQDMDHENMFWYRQDPGLGLRLIYFSYDVKMKEKGDIPEGYSVSREKKERFSLILESASTNQTSMYLCASSFGVYEQYFGPGTRLTVT.

The chain combines TRBV10-2 with TRBJ2-7, with D perhaps TRBD2 (5 bases). The CDR3 contains 14 residues. The V end lost 3 bases, the J end lost 2 bases, and 11 bases lay between the germline ends. Per the germline V gene, CDR1 is WSHSY and CDR2 is SAAADI. The CDR3 spells CASSDVGRTYEQYF. In nucleotides, the CDR3 is TGCGCCAGCAGTGACGTGGGGAGAACCTACGAGCAGTACTTC.

V gene TRBV7-2 combines with J gene TRBJ2-7, with D tentatively TRBD2 (6 bases). Germline CDR1 SGHTA, CDR2 FQGNSA. V dropped 5 bases and J dropped 2 bases, with 19 bases sitting between them. The CDR3 is 16 amino acids. The CDR3 loop reads CASSAPVGGRTYEQYF. CDR3 sequence (DNA): TGTGCCAGCAGCGCCCCGGTTGGAGGGAGGACCTACGAGCAGTACTTC.

The chain carries TRBV21-1 and TRBJ2-6; no check of the table's D call, TRBD1, against the DNA was made. TRBV21-1 represents a pseudogene. The CDR3 has 13 residues. The CDR3 loop reads CAGTGSGANVLTF. Written as DNA, the CDR3 is TGTGCCGGAACAGGGTCTGGGGCCAACGTCCTGACTTTC.

The genes are TRBV5-4 and TRBJ1-3; 9 bases match TRBD1. The CDR3 has 16 amino acids. With 4 bases clipped from V and 4 bases from J, the junction kept 9 bases outside the gene matches. Germline V gene sequence: CDR1 SGHNT, CDR2 YYREEE (reference sequence). The chain's CDR3 is CASSPGQGTTGNTIYF. CDR3 in DNA: TGTGCCAGCAGCCCGGGACAGGGAACGACAGGAAACACCATATATTTT.

This clone was detected once. This chain joins TRBV5-4 and TRBJ2-1; D is perhaps TRBD1 (5 bases). V shed 4 bases and J shed 3 bases, with 8 bases lying between them. CDR1 is SGHNT, CDR2 YYREEE, per germline (reference sequence). The CDR3 loop spans 13 amino acids. The CDR3 loop is CASSGQDYNEQFF. CDR3 nucleotide sequence: TGTGCCAGCAGCGGACAAGACTACAATGAGCAGTTCTTC.

The V gene is TRBV19, the J gene TRBJ2-1; maybe TRBD2 (7 bases). V lost 3 bases and J lost 1, with 16 bases in between. Germline loops: CDR1 LNHDA, CDR2 SQIVND (reference sequence). The CDR3 consists of 17 residues. CDR3 region: CASSMAERGASYNEQFF. CDR3 coding DNA: TGTGCCAGTAGTATGGCGGAACGGGGGGCTTCCTACAATGAGCAGTTCTTC.